Below, 27 T cell receptor beta chains from the same sample are listed, as sequenced in a study of OX40 agonist ivuxolimab in advanced cancers. The data were produced by immunoSEQ multiplex PCR, yet TCRdb's version contains in-frame clones alone and is incomplete. In the table there are 45,000 to 60,000 clones, 85% to 95% of which are singletons. Sequences were derived from CD4+ or CD8+ T cells sorted from blood, sampled in a trial of the OX40 agonist ivuxolimab. These receptors all come from an adult with an advanced solid tumor such as melanoma, head and neck, liver or kidney cancer.

This chain uses TRBV28 with TRBJ2-1; D remains unclear. Per germline, CDR1 MDHEN and CDR2 SYDVKM. Trimming cost V 4 bases and J 4 bases, with 23 bases left between them. The CDR3 has 18 residues. The CDR3 DNA reads as TGTGCCAGCAGTTCCCATTTAAGGACCACGGTCTTTTACAATGAGCAGTTCTTC. Its translation: CASSSHLRTTVFYNEQFF.

The chain joins TRBV18 to TRBJ2-2, with a weak D call TRBD2 (6 bases). The V gene lost 2 bases and the J gene lost 7 bases, with 20 bases spanning the gap. This CDR3 is built from 17 residues. Per the germline V gene, CDR1 is KGHSH and CDR2 is LQKENI. CDR3 nucleotides: TGTGCCAGCTCACCAACCGGGACTGGGTATCGGATCGGGGAGCTGTTTTTT. This gives the protein CASSPTGTGYRIGELFF.

J is TRBJ1-2 and V is TRBV9; the D gene is possibly TRBD1 (5 bases). Trimming cost V 6 bases and J 0 bases, with 18 bases left between them. Looked up from germline, CDR1 is SGDLS and CDR2 is YYNGEE. The CDR3 sequence is 16 residues long. CDR3 amino acids: CASTPRAGRTNYGYTF. As DNA, the CDR3 is TGTGCCAGCACCCCGAGGGCAGGGCGGACTAACTATGGCTACACCTTC.

The rearrangement uses TRBV19 and TRBJ2-2; 7 bases are shared with TRBD1. V gave up 6 bases and J gave up 0 bases; unmatched junction bases: 4. The CDR3 spans 15 residues. Germline CDR1 LNHDA, CDR2 SQIVND (reference sequence). CDR3 in amino acids: CASRGTDANTGELFF. For the CDR3, the DNA is TGTGCCAGTAGGGGGACAGACGCGAACACCGGGGAGCTGTTTTTT.

The chain uses TRBV9 and TRBJ2-2; the D gene is possibly TRBD1 (6 bases). V lost 5 bases and J lost 0, with 11 bases in between. The germline V gene has CDR1 SGDLS and CDR2 YYNGEE. The CDR3 sequence is 15 residues long. The CDR3 coding sequence is TGTGCCAGCAGTGCCGGGACAACGAACACCGGGGAGCTGTTTTTT. Its protein is CASSAGTTNTGELFF.

The chain recombines TRBV7-9 with TRBJ1-3; D is perhaps TRBD1 (5 bases). Germline V gene data show CDR1 as SEHNR and CDR2 as FQNEAQ (reference sequence). Between the trimmed V and J ends, which lost 4 bases and 0 bases, there was a span of 16 bases. The CDR3 length is 17 residues. The CDR3 DNA follows: TGTGCCAGCAGCTCGAGTGTTGGGGCGAGCTCTGGAAACACCATATATTTT. Amino acids: CASSSSVGASSGNTIYF.

V and J are TRBV7-3 and TRBJ2-3, with TRBD2 identical over 9 bases. Looked up from germline, CDR1 is SGHTA and CDR2 is FQGTGA. Trimming at V came to 5 bases and at J to 0 bases, leaving 3 bases not matched to a gene. The CDR3 length is 15 residues. CDR3 sequence (DNA): TGTGCCAGCAGCCTTAGCGGGAGCAGCACAGATACGCAGTATTTT. This encodes CASSLSGSSTDTQYF.

The rearrangement uses TRBV11-1 and TRBJ1-3; no definite D call. V was shortened by 4 bases and J by 7 bases, with 14 bases between the two germline ends. CDR1 and CDR2 (germline): SGHAT, FQDESV (reference sequence). This CDR3 has 14 amino acids. The chain's CDR3 is CASSSPNDWNTIYF. The CDR3 nucleotides are TGTGCCAGCAGCTCCCCCAATGATTGGAACACCATATATTTT.

This chain joins TRBV28 and TRBJ2-7, with TRBD1 matching 9 bases. The V and J ends lost 5 bases and 2 bases, in that order; junction bases with no gene match: 10. Germline loops: CDR1 MDHEN, CDR2 SYDVKM. This CDR3 region has 16 residues. The DNA for the CDR3 is TGTGCCAGCAGTCCGTACGGGACAGGGAACACCTACGAGCAGTACTTC. It yields the protein CASSPYGTGNTYEQYF.

The chain joins TRBV6-1 to TRBJ2-3; 10 bases match TRBD2. The junction had 9 bases not matched to a gene; V was cut back by 11 bases and J by 4 bases. The CDR3 consists of 14 residues. Germline V gives CDR1 MNHNS, CDR2 SASEGT. CDR3 region: CAGGASGSPDTQYF. CDR3 DNA: TGTGCCGGGGGGGCTAGCGGGAGCCCAGATACGCAGTATTTT.

V gene TRBV6-6 combines with J gene TRBJ2-7; TRBD2 agrees at 9 bases. The CDR3 extends over 15 amino acids. Per the germline V gene, CDR1 is MNHNY and CDR2 is SVGAGI (reference sequence). V was clipped by 5 bases and J by 0 bases; unmatched bases: 5. CDR3 DNA: TGTGCCAGCAGTCTAGCGGGACAGAGCTCCTACGAGCAGTACTTC. It yields the protein CASSLAGQSSYEQYF.

The chain couples TRBV12-5 to TRBJ2-1; TRBD2 might be the D (6 bases). CDR3 length: 19 residues. Per the germline V gene, CDR1 is LGHNT and CDR2 is FRNRAP. V was cut by 0 bases and J by 2 bases, with 20 bases left in between. The CDR3 region has the DNA TGTGCTAGTGGTTTGGTACGTGTATCGGCTAGCGCCACCTACAATGAGCAGTTCTTC. This gives the protein CASGLVRVSASATYNEQFF.

The chain has TRBV29-1 and TRBJ2-7; 12 bases match TRBD1. This CDR3 is 15 amino acids long. Germline CDR1 reads SQVTM; CDR2 reads ANQGSEA. V was clipped by 1 base and J by 4 bases; unmatched bases: 5. CDR3 protein: CSVEVRGQGAYEQYF. In nucleotides, the CDR3 is TGCAGCGTTGAAGTACGGGGACAGGGGGCTTACGAGCAGTACTTC.

The chain uses TRBV6-5 and TRBJ2-2, with a weak D call TRBD2 (6 bases). The length of the CDR3 is 14 residues. Germline CDR1 and CDR2: MNHEY and SVGAGI. V lost 5 bases and J 7 bases, leaving 14 bases between the germline ends. The CDR3 here is CASSGRKWGGELFF. The CDR3 nucleotides are TGTGCCAGCAGTGGGAGGAAATGGGGCGGGGAGCTGTTTTTT.

This clone was counted a single time. The chain is built from TRBV7-6 and TRBJ2-3; perhaps TRBD1 as D (5 bases). Germline V gene sequence: CDR1 SGHVS, CDR2 FNYEAQ. Between the trimmed V and J ends, which lost 5 bases and 1 base, there was a span of 13 bases. The CDR3 consists of 15 residues. CDR3 in amino acids: CASSPRVGGTDTQYF. For the CDR3, the DNA is TGTGCCAGCAGCCCCCGAGTAGGGGGCACAGATACGCAGTATTTT.

V is TRBV28 and J is TRBJ2-1; 12 positions agree with TRBD2. The CDR3 covers 16 residues. V shed 2 bases, J shed 8 bases, and the junction held 7 bases outside the gene matches. Germline V gene lookup returns CDR1 MDHEN and CDR2 SYDVKM. The CDR3 nucleotides read TGTGCCAGCAGTTTACCGTCTAGCGGGAGGGGTGATGAGCAGTTCTTC. As protein: CASSLPSSGRGDEQFF.

J is TRBJ2-7 and V is TRBV13, with 14 bases aligning to TRBD2. This CDR3 spans 15 amino acids. V was pared by 3 bases and J by 5 bases, with 3 bases of the junction left unmatched. The germline gives CDR1 PRHDT, CDR2 FYEKMQ (reference sequence). The CDR3 reads CASSFGTSGSHEQYF. CDR3 coding DNA: TGTGCCAGCAGCTTTGGGACTAGCGGGAGCCACGAGCAGTACTTC.

This clone was seen a single time. The gene calls are TRBV6-5 and TRBJ2-1, with TRBD2 identical over 11 bases. Trimming took 5 bases from V and 7 from J; bases not matched to a gene: 7. This CDR3 region has 15 residues. The germline V gene encodes CDR1 MNHEY and CDR2 SVGAGI. CDR3 in amino acids: CASSQTSGSYNEQFF. Here the CDR3 DNA reads TGTGCCAGCAGTCAAACTAGCGGGAGTTATAATGAGCAGTTCTTC.

This rearrangement joins TRBV7-9 to TRBJ2-7, with 9 bases that match TRBD2. The CDR3 covers 17 residues. The V gene's germline CDR1 is SEHNR and CDR2 FQNEAQ (reference sequence). V gave up 5 bases and J gave up 4 bases; unmatched junction bases: 15. CDR3 region: CASSTTRSGLAEYEQYF. Here the CDR3 DNA reads TGTGCCAGCAGCACAACGAGGTCGGGACTAGCTGAGTACGAGCAGTACTTC.

The rearrangement uses TRBV29-1 and TRBJ2-1, with TRBD2 identical over 7 bases. After removal of 3 bases from V and 9 bases from J, the junction contained 2 bases not matched to a gene. Germline V gene data show CDR1 as SQVTM and CDR2 as ANQGSEA. The CDR3 sequence is 11 residues long. CDR3 DNA: TGCAGCGTTGAGGGAGGGATTGAGCAGTTCTTC. Residues: CSVEGGIEQFF.

The chain employs TRBV11-2 and TRBJ2-5; D assignment may be TRBD1 or TRBD2 (5 bases each). The CDR3 contains 16 residues. Trimming removed 1 base from V and 4 bases from J, with 16 bases in between. Germline CDR1 reads SGHAT; CDR2 reads FQNNGV. In nucleotides, the CDR3 is TGTGCCAGCAGCTTAGGGGGGTTCACCGGGTTAGAGACCCAGTACTTC. It encodes CASSLGGFTGLETQYF.

The gene calls are TRBV7-9 and TRBJ2-3; D is unclear. The length of the CDR3 is 12 residues. Trimming removed 3 bases at V and 5 bases at J, with 6 bases between. CDR1 and CDR2 from the germline V gene are SEHNR and FQNEAQ (reference sequence). In nucleotides, the CDR3 is TGTGCCAGCAGCTTGGAAATAGATACGCAGTATTTT. As protein: CASSLEIDTQYF.

V and J are TRBV7-6 and TRBJ2-7; D is perhaps TRBD1 or TRBD2 (5 bases each). The CDR3 totals 16 residues. V lost 5 bases and J 0 bases, leaving 17 bases between the germline ends. Germline V gene data show CDR1 as SGHVS and CDR2 as FNYEAQ. CDR3 sequence (DNA): TGTGCCAGCAGCCCCGGGGCGGGCTATATCTCCTACGAGCAGTACTTC. Protein sequence: CASSPGAGYISYEQYF.

The chain employs TRBV6-5 and TRBJ2-7, with unresolved D. Trimming shortened V by 6 bases and J by 2 bases, and 11 bases separated the two germline ends. This CDR3 is 13 amino acids long. Germline V gives CDR1 MNHEY, CDR2 SVGAGI. CDR3 sequence (DNA): TGTGCCAGCAGGGAGCATCGGGCCTACGAGCAGTACTTC. Translating gives CASREHRAYEQYF.

The rearrangement uses TRBV30 and TRBJ2-2; 7 bases are a match to TRBD2. V shed 4 bases and J 2 bases; nucleotides not matched to a gene: 7. The CDR3 runs to 15 residues. Germline V lookup: CDR1 GTSNPN, CDR2 SVGIG (reference sequence). The CDR3 region is CAWIAERDNTGELFF. CDR3 in DNA: TGTGCCTGGATAGCTGAGCGGGACAACACCGGGGAGCTGTTTTTT.

The CDR3 here is CASREGRSGNTIYF. For the CDR3, the DNA is TGTGCCAGCAGGGAAGGCAGGTCTGGAAACACCATATATTTT. The chain links TRBV6-5 to TRBJ1-3; D is unresolved. Trimming stripped 6 bases from V and 1 base from J, with 10 bases between. CDR1 is MNHEY and CDR2 is SVGAGI in the germline V gene. CDR3 length equals 14 residues.

This chain connects TRBV27 to TRBJ2-2, with D perhaps TRBD1 (6 bases). Germline V gene data show CDR1 as MNHEY and CDR2 as SMNVEV (reference sequence). The CDR3 covers 17 residues. V dropped 0 bases and J dropped 1 base, with 12 bases sitting between them. The CDR3 DNA is TGTGCCAGCAGTTTATCGCCGACAGGAGAGAACACCGGGGAGCTGTTTTTT. This gives the protein CASSLSPTGENTGELFF.